These T cell receptor beta chains were read from a single sample in a study of cytomegalovirus exposure and HLA in healthy donors. Data came from immunoSEQ multiplex PCR; TCRdb stores just in-frame clones and leaves some out. The table shows about 200,000 clones, with around 84% occurring only once. Specimen: PBMCs. All receptors derive from a woman aged 18-29 years in good health and CMV-seronegative. Both conserved end residues are part of each CDR3. The order of the fields is V gene, J gene, D gene, clone size, CDR3 DNA, CDR3 protein. The D gene is left open where the match is weak. A row's size may be missing; if present it is once, few, many or a size class.

TRBV9	TRBJ1-3	.	.	TGTGCCAGCAGCGTAGGTGAGGGCTCTGGGAACACCATATATTTT	CASSVGEGSGNTIYF
TRBV19	TRBJ2-7	.	once	TGTGCCAGTAGTGACACCGCAATCTACGAGCAGTACTTC	CASSDTAIYEQYF
TRBV19	TRBJ1-6	.	.	TGTGCCAGTAGTATAATGGGGGGAGATTCACCCCTCCACTTT	CASSIMGGDSPLHF
TRBV7-9	TRBJ2-1	TRBD1	once	TGTGCCAGCATGGGGACAGCGGACGACAATGAGCAGTTCTTC	CASMGTADDNEQFF
TRBV29-1	TRBJ1-2	TRBD1	once	TGCAGCGTTGAGGACCAGGGGGCCAACTATGGCTACACCTTC	CSVEDQGANYGYTF
TRBV19	TRBJ1-2	.	.	TGTGCCAGTAGTCCCCCCGGCGGTCATGGCTACACCTTC	CASSPPGGHGYTF
TRBV6-6	TRBJ2-5	TRBD2	.	TGTGCCAGCAGTTTCATAGCGGGAGCCGGGGAGACCCAGTACTTC	CASSFIAGAGETQYF
TRBV19	TRBJ2-2	TRBD1	.	TGTGCCAGTAGTAGGTCAGGGGGCGCGCGGGTAGTCACCGGGGAGCTGTTTTTT	CASSRSGGARVVTGELFF
TRBV7-2	TRBJ2-1	TRBD1	.	TGTGCCAGCAGCCCAAGAAGCAGGGGGACCTACAATGAGCAGTTCTTC	CASSPRSRGTYNEQFF
TRBV11-3	TRBJ2-1	TRBD2	.	TGTGCCAGCAGCTTAGATGCGGGGGGCAATGAGCAGTTCTTC	CASSLDAGGNEQFF
TRBV6-5	TRBJ1-2	TRBD1	.	TGTGCCAGCAGCCCGGGACAGGGGGTCTATGGCTACACCTTC	CASSPGQGVYGYTF
TRBV5-6	TRBJ1-2	TRBD1	.	TGTGCCAGCAGCTTGGATCTAGGACAGGTTAACTATGGCTACACCTTC	CASSLDLGQVNYGYTF